This T cell receptor beta chain was sequenced in a study of tumor-infiltrating lymphocytes in glioblastoma multiforme. Deletions cut 8 bases from V and 2 bases from J, with 12 bases between. From germline, CDR1 is MNHNS and CDR2 SASEGT. This CDR3 spans 13 amino acids. Multiple V-beta primers and a C-beta primer amplified TCRB from RNA. TCRB-specific cDNA synthesis used about 0.5 ug of total RNA. TCRdb recomputed calls from the multiplex PCR reads with MiXCR, one row per CDR3 protein. The repertoire holds roughly 13,000 distinct CDR3 sequences, with 64% as singletons. V and J are TRBV6-1 and TRBJ1-2; D possibly corresponds to TRBD1 (5 bases). The receptor comes from a male donor with glioblastoma. The sequenced sample was brain tumor tissue. The CDR3 loop reads CASDRQTNYGYTF. CDR3 nucleotide sequence: TGTGCCAGCGACCGACAGACAAACTATGGCTACACCTTC.